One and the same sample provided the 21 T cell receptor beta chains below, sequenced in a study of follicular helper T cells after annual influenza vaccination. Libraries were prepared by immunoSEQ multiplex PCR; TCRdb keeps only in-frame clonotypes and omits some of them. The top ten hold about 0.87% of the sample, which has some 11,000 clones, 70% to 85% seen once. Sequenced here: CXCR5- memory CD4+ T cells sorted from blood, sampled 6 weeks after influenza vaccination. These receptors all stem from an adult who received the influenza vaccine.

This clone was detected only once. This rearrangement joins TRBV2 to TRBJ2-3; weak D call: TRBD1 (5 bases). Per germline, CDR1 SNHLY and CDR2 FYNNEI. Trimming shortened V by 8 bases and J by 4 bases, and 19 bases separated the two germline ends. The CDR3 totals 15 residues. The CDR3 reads CASESPGLSPDTQYF. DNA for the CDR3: TGTGCCAGCGAGTCCCCAGGGCTATCCCCAGATACGCAGTATTTT. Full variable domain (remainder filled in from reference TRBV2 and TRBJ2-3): EPEVTQTPSHQVTQMGQEVILRCVPISNHLYFYWYRQILGQKVEFLVSFYNNEISEKSEIFDDQFSVERPDGSNFTLKIRSTKLEDSAMYFCASESPGLSPDTQYFGPGTRLTVL.

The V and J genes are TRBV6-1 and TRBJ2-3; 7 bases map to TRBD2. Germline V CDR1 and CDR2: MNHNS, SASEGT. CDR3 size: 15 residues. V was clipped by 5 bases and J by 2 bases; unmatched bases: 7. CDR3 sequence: CASSWERGLTDTQYF. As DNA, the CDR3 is TGTGCCAGCAGTTGGGAGCGGGGCCTCACAGATACGCAGTATTTT.

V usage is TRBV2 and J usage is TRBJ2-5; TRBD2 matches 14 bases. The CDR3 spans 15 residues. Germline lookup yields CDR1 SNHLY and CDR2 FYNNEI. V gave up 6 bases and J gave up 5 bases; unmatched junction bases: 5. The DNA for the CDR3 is TGTGCCAGCAGGCCCGGGACTAGCGGGGGCGAGACCCAGTACTTC. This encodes CASRPGTSGGETQYF.

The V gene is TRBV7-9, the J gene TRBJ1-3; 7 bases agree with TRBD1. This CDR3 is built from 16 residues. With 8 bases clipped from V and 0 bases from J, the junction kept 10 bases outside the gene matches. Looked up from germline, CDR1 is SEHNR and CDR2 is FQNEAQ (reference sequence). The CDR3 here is CASERDSRHSGNTIYF. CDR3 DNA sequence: TGTGCCAGCGAGCGGGACAGTCGCCACTCTGGAAACACCATATATTTT.

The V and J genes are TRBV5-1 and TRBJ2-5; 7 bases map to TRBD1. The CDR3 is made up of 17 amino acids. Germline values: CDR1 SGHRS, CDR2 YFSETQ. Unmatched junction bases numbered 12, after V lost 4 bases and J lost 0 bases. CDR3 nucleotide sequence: TGCGCCAGCAGCCTTACGGGCACCAGGGGGTACCAAGAGACCCAGTACTTC. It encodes CASSLTGTRGYQETQYF.

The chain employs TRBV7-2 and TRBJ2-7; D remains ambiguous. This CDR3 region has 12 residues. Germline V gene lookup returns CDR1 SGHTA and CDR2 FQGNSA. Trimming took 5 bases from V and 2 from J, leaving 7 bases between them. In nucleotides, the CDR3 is TGTGCCAGCAGCCTCCAACCCTACGAGCAGTACTTC. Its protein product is CASSLQPYEQYF. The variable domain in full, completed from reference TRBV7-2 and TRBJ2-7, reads GAGVSQSPSNKVTEKGKDVELRCDPISGHTALYWYRQSLGQGLEFLIYFQGNSAPDKSGLPSDRFSAERTGGSVSTLTIQRTQQEDSAVYLCASSLQPYEQYFGPGTRLTVT.

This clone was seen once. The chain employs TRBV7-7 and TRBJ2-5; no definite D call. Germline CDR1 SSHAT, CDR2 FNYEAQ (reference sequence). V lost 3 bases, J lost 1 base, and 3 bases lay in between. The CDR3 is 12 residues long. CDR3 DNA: TGTGCCAGCAGCTTCCCCCAAGAGACCCAGTACTTC. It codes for CASSFPQETQYF.

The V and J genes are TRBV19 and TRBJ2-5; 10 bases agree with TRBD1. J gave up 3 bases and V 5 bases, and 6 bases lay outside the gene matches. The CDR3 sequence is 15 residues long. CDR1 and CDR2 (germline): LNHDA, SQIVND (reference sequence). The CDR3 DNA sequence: TGTGCCAGTAGTCCCTGGGACAGGGGTAAAGAGACCCAGTACTTC. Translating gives CASSPWDRGKETQYF.

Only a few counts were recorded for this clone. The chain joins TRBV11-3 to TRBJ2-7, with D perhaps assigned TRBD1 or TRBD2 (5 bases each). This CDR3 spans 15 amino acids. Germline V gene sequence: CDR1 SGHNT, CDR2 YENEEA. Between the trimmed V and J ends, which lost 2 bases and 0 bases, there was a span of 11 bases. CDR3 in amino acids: CASSLSSGGSYEQYF. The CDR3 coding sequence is TGTGCCAGCAGCTTAAGTAGTGGGGGCTCCTACGAGCAGTACTTC.

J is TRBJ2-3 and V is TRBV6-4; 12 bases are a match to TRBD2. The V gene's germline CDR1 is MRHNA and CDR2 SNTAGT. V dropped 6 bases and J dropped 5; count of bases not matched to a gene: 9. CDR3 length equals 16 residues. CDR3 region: CASSRLAGDLGDTQYF. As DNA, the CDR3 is TGTGCCAGCAGCAGACTAGCGGGGGATCTCGGAGATACGCAGTATTTT.

CDR3 in amino acids: CASSRRTSGGFDTQYF. The CDR3 DNA reads as TGTGCCAGCAGCCGCCGAACTAGCGGGGGCTTCGATACGCAGTATTTT. J is TRBJ2-3 and V is TRBV4-2, with 11 nucleotides matching TRBD2. The germline V gene has CDR1 LGHNA and CDR2 YNFKEQ. V lost 4 bases to trimming and J lost 6 bases; unmatched junction nucleotides: 9. This CDR3 is 16 amino acids long.

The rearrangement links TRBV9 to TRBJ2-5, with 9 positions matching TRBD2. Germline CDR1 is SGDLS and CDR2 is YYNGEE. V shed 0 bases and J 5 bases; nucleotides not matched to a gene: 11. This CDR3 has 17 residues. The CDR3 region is CASSVGVAGVSGETQYF. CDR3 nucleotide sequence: TGTGCCAGCAGCGTAGGGGTAGCGGGGGTTTCGGGCGAGACCCAGTACTTC.

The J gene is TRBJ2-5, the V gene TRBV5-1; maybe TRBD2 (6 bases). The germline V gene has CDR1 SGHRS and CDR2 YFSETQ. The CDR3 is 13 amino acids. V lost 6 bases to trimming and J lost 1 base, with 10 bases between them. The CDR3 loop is CASTLGGQETQYF. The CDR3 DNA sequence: TGCGCCAGCACTTTGGGGGGCCAAGAGACCCAGTACTTC.

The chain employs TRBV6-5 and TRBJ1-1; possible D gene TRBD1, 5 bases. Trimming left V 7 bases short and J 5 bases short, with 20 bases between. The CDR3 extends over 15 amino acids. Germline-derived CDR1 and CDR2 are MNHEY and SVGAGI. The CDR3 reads CASTSGFQKGTEAFF. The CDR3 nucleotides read TGTGCCAGCACCTCGGGATTTCAAAAGGGGACTGAAGCTTTCTTT.

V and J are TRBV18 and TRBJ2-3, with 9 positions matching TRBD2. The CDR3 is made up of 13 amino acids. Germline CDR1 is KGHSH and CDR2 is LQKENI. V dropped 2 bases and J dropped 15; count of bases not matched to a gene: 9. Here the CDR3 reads CASSPGTGTSLYF. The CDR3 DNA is TGTGCCAGCTCACCAGGAACTGGGACTAGCTTATATTTT. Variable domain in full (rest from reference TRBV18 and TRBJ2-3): NAGVMQNPRHLVRRRGQEARLRCSPMKGHSHVYWYRQLPEEGLKFMVYLQKENIIDESGMPKERFSAEFPKEGPSILRIQQVVRGDSAAYFCASSPGTGTSLYFGPGTRLTVL.

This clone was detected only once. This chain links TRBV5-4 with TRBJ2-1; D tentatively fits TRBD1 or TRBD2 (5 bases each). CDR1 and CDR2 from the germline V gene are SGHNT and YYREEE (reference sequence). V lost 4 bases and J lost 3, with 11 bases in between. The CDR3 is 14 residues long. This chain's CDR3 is CASSPPGRYNEQFF. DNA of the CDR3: TGTGCCAGCAGCCCCCCGGGACGCTACAATGAGCAGTTCTTC.

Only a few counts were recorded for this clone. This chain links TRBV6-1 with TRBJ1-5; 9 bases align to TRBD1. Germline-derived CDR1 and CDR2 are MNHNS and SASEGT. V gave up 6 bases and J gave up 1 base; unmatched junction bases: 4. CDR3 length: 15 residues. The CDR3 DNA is TGTGCCAGCAGAACGGGACAGGGCAGCAATCAGCCCCAGCATTTT. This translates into CASRTGQGSNQPQHF.

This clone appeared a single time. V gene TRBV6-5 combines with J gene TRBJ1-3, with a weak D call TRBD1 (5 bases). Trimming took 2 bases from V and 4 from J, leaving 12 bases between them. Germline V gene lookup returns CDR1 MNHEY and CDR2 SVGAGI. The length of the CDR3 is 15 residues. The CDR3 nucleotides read TGTGCCAGCAGTTACATCCAGGGTATGGGAAACACCATATATTTT. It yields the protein CASSYIQGMGNTIYF.

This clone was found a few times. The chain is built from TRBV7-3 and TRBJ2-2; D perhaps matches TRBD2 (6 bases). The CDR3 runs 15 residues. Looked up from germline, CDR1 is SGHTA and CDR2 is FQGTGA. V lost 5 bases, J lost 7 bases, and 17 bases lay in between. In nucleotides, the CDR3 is TGTGCCAGCAGCCCGAGACTAGGAGTCGGCGGGGAGCTGTTTTTT. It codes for CASSPRLGVGGELFF.

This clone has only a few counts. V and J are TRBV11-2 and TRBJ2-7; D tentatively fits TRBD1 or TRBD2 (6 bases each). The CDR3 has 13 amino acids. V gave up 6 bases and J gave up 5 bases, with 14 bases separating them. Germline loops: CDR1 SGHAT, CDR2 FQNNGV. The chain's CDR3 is CASSPPGAHEQYF. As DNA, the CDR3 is TGTGCCAGCAGTCCGCCGGGGGCCCACGAGCAGTACTTC.

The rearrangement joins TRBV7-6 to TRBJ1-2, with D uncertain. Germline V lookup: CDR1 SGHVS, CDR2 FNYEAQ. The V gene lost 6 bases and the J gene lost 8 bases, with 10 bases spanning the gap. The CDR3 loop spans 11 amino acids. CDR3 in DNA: TGTGCCAGCAGTCCAGGCCTCGGCTACACCTTC. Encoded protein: CASSPGLGYTF. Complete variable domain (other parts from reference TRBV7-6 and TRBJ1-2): GAGVSQSPRYKVTKRGQDVALRCDPISGHVSLYWYRQALGQGPEFLTYFNYEAQQDKSGLPNDRFSAERPEGSISTLTIQRTEQRDSAMYRCASSPGLGYTFGSGTRLTVV.